This TCR beta chain was captured in a study of liver allograft versus peripheral blood T cells. As for the study in general: Transplanted-liver and recipient peripheral blood T cell receptor repertoires were compared.

The CDR3 runs 14 residues. Trimming left V 5 bases short and J 4 bases short, with 15 bases between. Germline CDR1 SEHNR, CDR2 FQNEAQ (reference sequence). TCRdb used MiXCR to reprocess the reads, holding one entry per CDR3 protein. The table includes 9,500 to 12,000 distinct CDR3 sequences, 19% detected once. This chain uses TRBV7-9 with TRBJ2-7; D is uncertain. The sequence derives from a human patient who had a liver transplant. Certain T cells may be donor cells from the graft. CDR3 in amino acids: CASSPTGPNYEQYF. CDR3 coding DNA: TGTGCCAGCAGCCCGACGGGCCCAAATTACGAGCAGTACTTC.